The rows below give T cell receptor beta chains drawn from one sample of a study of blood T cell repertoires in COVID-19. The table came from immunoSEQ multiplex PCR; TCRdb's copy has only in-frame clones and leaves some out. The data contain approximately 50,000 clones, about 84% of them seen just once; the ten biggest clones take up roughly 14%. Material for sequencing was peripheral blood. The receptors stem from a human donor in a cohort sampled during active COVID-19. CDR3s include the opening cysteine and the closing phenylalanine or tryptophan. D genes are given only for firm matches. Expanded clones are given a class, and other clones once, few, many or no size at all.

d_gene: TRBD2
j_gene: TRBJ2-3
v_gene: TRBV19
abundance: medium-sized
CDR3nt: TGTGCCAGTAGTCTGACTCCGGGACTAGCTTACGCCTCGGGTACGCAGTATTTT
CDR3aa: CASSLTPGLAYASGTQYF

d_gene: -
j_gene: TRBJ1-2
v_gene: TRBV7-3
abundance: once
CDR3nt: TGTGCCAGCAGGGCAAGTGTAGCGGGGGGCTACACCTTC
CDR3aa: CASRASVAGGYTF

d_gene: TRBD2
j_gene: TRBJ2-3
v_gene: TRBV27
abundance: -
CDR3nt: TGTGCCAGCAGTTCGCGGCGGCTAGCGGGAGGGCGGGTCACAGATACGCAGTATTTT
CDR3aa: CASSSRRLAGGRVTDTQYF

d_gene: TRBD2
j_gene: TRBJ2-3
v_gene: TRBV30
abundance: -
CDR3nt: TGTGCCTGGGCCCGGGACAGCGGGGGGGGCACAGATACGCAGTATTTT
CDR3aa: CAWARDSGGGTDTQYF

d_gene: TRBD1
j_gene: TRBJ1-5
v_gene: TRBV10-3
abundance: few
CDR3nt: TGTGCCATCAGTGAGTCGGGACAGGGACATCAGCCCCAGCATTTT
CDR3aa: CAISESGQGHQPQHF

d_gene: -
j_gene: TRBJ2-6
v_gene: TRBV11-2
abundance: -
CDR3nt: TGTGCCAGCAGCACCCCGGGGGACTCTGGGGCCAACGTCCTGACTTTC
CDR3aa: CASSTPGDSGANVLTF

d_gene: TRBD1
j_gene: TRBJ2-7
v_gene: TRBV7-2
abundance: -
CDR3nt: TGTGCCAGCAGCTGGAGCCGGGACAGCTACTACGAGCAGTACTTC
CDR3aa: CASSWSRDSYYEQYF

d_gene: TRBD1
j_gene: TRBJ2-7
v_gene: TRBV10-3
abundance: -
CDR3nt: TGTGCCATCAGTGAGTCAGGGACAGGGGGGTACGAGCAGTACTTC
CDR3aa: CAISESGTGGYEQYF

d_gene: -
j_gene: TRBJ1-5
v_gene: TRBV18
abundance: -
CDR3nt: TGTGCCAGCTCACCAAGGACAGATAGCAATCAGCCCCAGCATTTT
CDR3aa: CASSPRTDSNQPQHF

d_gene: TRBD1
j_gene: TRBJ1-1
v_gene: TRBV29-1
abundance: -
CDR3nt: TGCAGCGGGCACTACAGGGGAGTGAACACTGAAGCTTTCTTT
CDR3aa: CSGHYRGVNTEAFF

d_gene: TRBD1
j_gene: TRBJ2-7
v_gene: TRBV7-6
abundance: -
CDR3nt: TGTGCCAGCAGCTTATCTTGGGGACAGGGTACCTACGAGCAGTACTTC
CDR3aa: CASSLSWGQGTYEQYF

d_gene: TRBD1
j_gene: TRBJ1-1
v_gene: TRBV5-5
abundance: -
CDR3nt: TGTGCCAGCTACAGGGGGACAGGGGTCTCTGAAGCTTTCTTT
CDR3aa: CASYRGTGVSEAFF

d_gene: TRBD2
j_gene: TRBJ2-7
v_gene: TRBV15
abundance: -
CDR3nt: TGTGCCACCAGCAGGGAATCTCCGGGACGGGGGGCCTACGAGCAGTACTTC
CDR3aa: CATSRESPGRGAYEQYF

d_gene: -
j_gene: TRBJ2-3
v_gene: TRBV10-2
abundance: -
CDR3nt: TGCGCCAGCAGACGGACAGAGGTCCCCCCAGATACGCAGTATTTT
CDR3aa: CASRRTEVPPDTQYF

d_gene: -
j_gene: TRBJ2-3
v_gene: TRBV12-3/TRBV12-4
abundance: -
CDR3nt: TGTGCCAGCAGCCACTCTTTGCGAGATACGCAGTATTTT
CDR3aa: CASSHSLRDTQYF

d_gene: TRBD1
j_gene: TRBJ2-7
v_gene: TRBV7-2
abundance: -
CDR3nt: TGTGCCAGCAGCTCGGGACAGGGGGCCGTTTACGAGCAGTACTTC
CDR3aa: CASSSGQGAVYEQYF

d_gene: -
j_gene: TRBJ1-1
v_gene: TRBV29-1
abundance: -
CDR3nt: TGCAGCGTTGAAGCTTTTACCGACGGGGAGAACACTGAAGCTTTCTTT
CDR3aa: CSVEAFTDGENTEAFF

d_gene: -
j_gene: TRBJ2-1
v_gene: TRBV14
abundance: -
CDR3nt: TGTGCCAGCAGCCAAGTATCTACCTACAATGAGCAGTTCTTC
CDR3aa: CASSQVSTYNEQFF

d_gene: TRBD2
j_gene: TRBJ2-1
v_gene: TRBV18
abundance: -
CDR3nt: TGTGCCAGCTCACCCGAGACTAGCGGGGGCCCCATTGAGCAGTTCTTC
CDR3aa: CASSPETSGGPIEQFF

d_gene: TRBD1
j_gene: TRBJ1-2
v_gene: TRBV4-3
abundance: few
CDR3nt: TGCGCCAGCAGCCATGGAGGACAGGATGAGTATGGCTACACCTTC
CDR3aa: CASSHGGQDEYGYTF

d_gene: -
j_gene: TRBJ1-4
v_gene: TRBV5-4
abundance: few
CDR3nt: TGTGCCAGCAGCTTGGAACTCGGTAATGAAAAACTGTTTTTT
CDR3aa: CASSLELGNEKLFF

d_gene: TRBD1
j_gene: TRBJ1-5
v_gene: TRBV19
abundance: few
CDR3nt: TGTGCCAGTAGTACACAGGGGAATGAGGTTCAGCCCCAGCATTTT
CDR3aa: CASSTQGNEVQPQHF

d_gene: -
j_gene: TRBJ1-5
v_gene: TRBV4-2
abundance: -
CDR3nt: TGTGCCAGCAGCCCCCTAGACAGGCCCCCCTATAATCAGCCCCAGCATTTT
CDR3aa: CASSPLDRPPYNQPQHF

d_gene: -
j_gene: TRBJ1-1
v_gene: TRBV4-1
abundance: once
CDR3nt: TGCGCCAGCAGCCAGGCCAGGGGTGGCACTGAAGCTTTCTTT
CDR3aa: CASSQARGGTEAFF

d_gene: -
j_gene: TRBJ2-1
v_gene: TRBV3-1/TRBV3-2
abundance: -
CDR3nt: TGTGCCAGCAGCGACAGGGGAGGGGCGGGATGGCAGTTCTTC
CDR3aa: CASSDRGGAGWQFF

d_gene: TRBD1
j_gene: TRBJ1-6
v_gene: TRBV7-8
abundance: -
CDR3nt: TGTGCCAGCAGCTCCGGGACAGGGAATTCACCCCTCCACTTT
CDR3aa: CASSSGTGNSPLHF

d_gene: -
j_gene: TRBJ1-3
v_gene: TRBV10-3
abundance: -
CDR3nt: TGTGCCATCAGTGAGTCACCCGGGACTCTCTCTGGAAACACCATATATTTT
CDR3aa: CAISESPGTLSGNTIYF

d_gene: TRBD1
j_gene: TRBJ1-1
v_gene: TRBV6-4
abundance: -
CDR3nt: TGTGCCAGCAGTGACTCAGAGGGGGCCACTGAAGCTTTCTTT
CDR3aa: CASSDSEGATEAFF

d_gene: TRBD2
j_gene: TRBJ2-1
v_gene: TRBV7-2
abundance: -
CDR3nt: TGTGCCAGCAGCTTCTCGGGGGGGGATGAGCAGTTCTTC
CDR3aa: CASSFSGGDEQFF

d_gene: TRBD2
j_gene: TRBJ2-1
v_gene: TRBV5-1
abundance: -
CDR3nt: TGCGCCAGCAGCCGACTAGCGGGAGGGCGGGGTGAGCAGTTCTTC
CDR3aa: CASSRLAGGRGEQFF

d_gene: -
j_gene: TRBJ1-2
v_gene: TRBV7-2
abundance: -
CDR3nt: TGTGCCAGCAGCTTATCTCGGGTTGGCTACACCTTC
CDR3aa: CASSLSRVGYTF

d_gene: -
j_gene: TRBJ1-3
v_gene: TRBV5-8
abundance: -
CDR3nt: TGTGCCAGCAGCTTGGACTCCCTCTCTGGAAACACCATATATTTT
CDR3aa: CASSLDSLSGNTIYF

d_gene: -
j_gene: TRBJ2-1
v_gene: TRBV6-5
abundance: -
CDR3nt: TGTGCCAGCACCCTCGACTATCCTCCCAGGGAGCAGTTCTTC
CDR3aa: CASTLDYPPREQFF

d_gene: -
j_gene: TRBJ2-3
v_gene: TRBV11-3
abundance: -
CDR3nt: TGTGCCAGCAGCTTAGGCCAGCGGGCCACAGATACGCAGTATTTT
CDR3aa: CASSLGQRATDTQYF

d_gene: TRBD1
j_gene: TRBJ1-5
v_gene: TRBV30
abundance: -
CDR3nt: TGTGCCTGGAGTGCACAGGGGGCGGATCAGCCCCAGCATTTT
CDR3aa: CAWSAQGADQPQHF

d_gene: -
j_gene: TRBJ2-5
v_gene: TRBV6-4
abundance: -
CDR3nt: TGTGCCAGCAGTCCCGACAGCCAAGAGACCCAGTACTTC
CDR3aa: CASSPDSQETQYF

d_gene: TRBD2
j_gene: TRBJ2-6
v_gene: TRBV9
abundance: -
CDR3nt: TGTGCCAGCAGCCGAGCGGGGGGCCCCTCTGGGGCCAACGTCCTGACTTTC
CDR3aa: CASSRAGGPSGANVLTF

d_gene: -
j_gene: TRBJ1-5
v_gene: TRBV7-2
abundance: -
CDR3nt: TGTGCCAGCAGCTTACGTGTGGCGGGAAATCAGCCCCAGCATTTT
CDR3aa: CASSLRVAGNQPQHF

d_gene: -
j_gene: TRBJ1-1
v_gene: TRBV29-1
abundance: -
CDR3nt: TGCAGCGTTGAGGGAGGAAGGTCCACTGAAGCTTTCTTT
CDR3aa: CSVEGGRSTEAFF

d_gene: -
j_gene: TRBJ2-6
v_gene: TRBV9
abundance: -
CDR3nt: TGTGCCAGCAGCGTAGTAGGGGCAGGTAAAGGGTTAAGCTCTGGGGCCAACGTCCTGACTTTC
CDR3aa: CASSVVGAGKGLSSGANVLTF

d_gene: -
j_gene: TRBJ2-2
v_gene: TRBV5-6
abundance: -
CDR3nt: TGTGCCAGCAGCCTCCCTGGGACAACCGACACCGGGGAGCTGTTTTTT
CDR3aa: CASSLPGTTDTGELFF

d_gene: TRBD1
j_gene: TRBJ1-6
v_gene: TRBV5-4
abundance: -
CDR3nt: TGTGCCAGCAGCTCGGAGGGGGCGCGCCCCTATAATTCACCCCTCCACTTT
CDR3aa: CASSSEGARPYNSPLHF

d_gene: -
j_gene: TRBJ1-4
v_gene: TRBV29-1
abundance: -
CDR3nt: TGCAGCGTTGAAGGTGGTAGTAATGAAAAACTGTTTTTT
CDR3aa: CSVEGGSNEKLFF

d_gene: -
j_gene: TRBJ1-3
v_gene: TRBV6-5
abundance: -
CDR3nt: TGTGCCAGCAGCTTGGGGGGGACGCGCACCATATATTTT
CDR3aa: CASSLGGTRTIYF

d_gene: -
j_gene: TRBJ1-2
v_gene: TRBV6-5
abundance: few
CDR3nt: TGTGCCAGCAGTTACCGGGTCCAGAACTATGGCTACACCTTC
CDR3aa: CASSYRVQNYGYTF

d_gene: TRBD1
j_gene: TRBJ2-7
v_gene: TRBV2
abundance: -
CDR3nt: TGTGCCAGCAGTAAGGACAGGGCCTCCTACGAGCAGTACTTC
CDR3aa: CASSKDRASYEQYF

d_gene: -
j_gene: TRBJ2-3
v_gene: TRBV11-2
abundance: -
CDR3nt: TGTGCCAGCAGCGAAGCGGCAGATACGCAGTATTTT
CDR3aa: CASSEAADTQYF

d_gene: TRBD1
j_gene: TRBJ2-5
v_gene: TRBV6-1
abundance: -
CDR3nt: TGTGCCAGCAGTGAAAAGTCCTGGGACAGACTACAAGAGACCCAGTACTTC
CDR3aa: CASSEKSWDRLQETQYF

d_gene: TRBD2
j_gene: TRBJ2-7
v_gene: TRBV10-1
abundance: -
CDR3nt: TGCGCCAGCAGTGAGCTTCCCGGGACTAGCGGGAAGAGCTCCTACGAGCAGTACTTC
CDR3aa: CASSELPGTSGKSSYEQYF

d_gene: TRBD2
j_gene: TRBJ2-5
v_gene: TRBV7-3
abundance: -
CDR3nt: TGTGCCAGCAGCCCGGGGACTAAAGAGACCCAGTACTTC
CDR3aa: CASSPGTKETQYF

d_gene: -
j_gene: TRBJ1-2
v_gene: TRBV6-5
abundance: few
CDR3nt: TGTGCCAGCAACAGTGGCTATGGCTACACCTTC
CDR3aa: CASNSGYGYTF

d_gene: -
j_gene: TRBJ2-7
v_gene: TRBV7-2
abundance: -
CDR3nt: TGTGCCAGCAGCTTAGATGCCTCTTTGAGAGAGCAGTACTTC
CDR3aa: CASSLDASLREQYF

d_gene: TRBD1
j_gene: TRBJ1-1
v_gene: TRBV5-1
abundance: few
CDR3nt: TGCGCCAGCAGCAATGACAGGGTGACTGAAGCTTTCTTT
CDR3aa: CASSNDRVTEAFF

d_gene: -
j_gene: TRBJ2-1
v_gene: TRBV6-5
abundance: -
CDR3nt: TGTGCCAGCAGCCCGGGTATCTTCTACAATGAGCAGTTCTTC
CDR3aa: CASSPGIFYNEQFF

d_gene: TRBD2
j_gene: TRBJ2-7
v_gene: TRBV7-2
abundance: -
CDR3nt: TGTGCCAGCAGCTTCCGGATTAATTGGGGGAGGGATTCCTACGAGCAGTACTTC
CDR3aa: CASSFRINWGRDSYEQYF

d_gene: -
j_gene: TRBJ1-5
v_gene: TRBV4-1
abundance: -
CDR3nt: TGCGCCAGCAGCCGCCAATCGGGGGGAGGGCTGCATCAGCCCCAGCATTTT
CDR3aa: CASSRQSGGGLHQPQHF

d_gene: TRBD1
j_gene: TRBJ2-7
v_gene: TRBV19
abundance: -
CDR3nt: TGTGCCAGTAAAGGGACAGGGAGCTCCTACGAGCAGTACTTC
CDR3aa: CASKGTGSSYEQYF

d_gene: TRBD2
j_gene: TRBJ2-2
v_gene: TRBV7-2
abundance: -
CDR3nt: TGTGCCAGCAGGCTCGCGGGGGGGGTAAGCACCGGGGAGCTGTTTTTT
CDR3aa: CASRLAGGVSTGELFF

d_gene: -
j_gene: TRBJ1-1
v_gene: TRBV6-5
abundance: -
CDR3nt: TGTGCCAGCAGTTATTTAGAGGCAGCTTTCTTT
CDR3aa: CASSYLEAAFF

d_gene: -
j_gene: TRBJ2-7
v_gene: TRBV19
abundance: once
CDR3nt: TGTGCCAGTAGTATGCAGGGGTTCTCCTACGAGCAGTACTTC
CDR3aa: CASSMQGFSYEQYF